These 11 T cell receptor beta chains share one sample of origin, sequenced in a study of stem cell transplantation in POMP-related autoinflammatory disease. TCRdb keeps only in-frame clones here, not all; method: immunoSEQ multiplex PCR. The sample includes tens of thousands of clones, roughly 93% of them seen just once. Specimen: CD4+ T cells from PBMCs, collected after stem cell transplantation. The receptors shown here come from a human patient with POMP-related autoinflammation and immune dysregulation (PRAID). Part of the T cell pool may stem from the graft donor.

The genes are TRBV6-1 and TRBJ2-1, with D possibly being TRBD2 (6 bases). Germline-derived CDR1 and CDR2 are MNHNS and SASEGT. This CDR3 is built from 15 residues. Trimming took off 1 base at V and 9 bases at J, with 16 bases between the two ends. In nucleotides, the CDR3 is TGTGCCAGCAGTGAAGTAGCGCTAGCGAAGGGTGAGCAGTTCTTC. Translating gives CASSEVALAKGEQFF.

V and J are TRBV4-2 and TRBJ2-5, with 9 bases aligning to TRBD1. Germline CDR1 reads LGHNA; CDR2 reads YNFKEQ. The CDR3 is made up of 15 amino acids. Unmatched junction bases numbered 6, after V lost 3 bases and J lost 4 bases. This chain's CDR3 is CASSQGDRVTETQYF. In DNA form, the CDR3 reads TGTGCCAGCAGCCAGGGGGACAGGGTGACAGAGACCCAGTACTTC.

The chain is built from TRBV28 and TRBJ1-1; a possible D gene is TRBD1 (5 bases). CDR3 size: 13 residues. Germline V gene data show CDR1 as MDHEN and CDR2 as SYDVKM. With 4 bases removed from V and 6 bases from J, the gap between germline ends came to 12 bases. The CDR3 DNA is TGTGCCAGCAGTTCCCCAGGAGGGGCTGAAGCTTTCTTT. Its translation is CASSSPGGAEAFF.

The rearrangement joins TRBV5-1 to TRBJ2-2; 9 nucleotides match TRBD1. Germline V lookup: CDR1 SGHRS, CDR2 YFSETQ. Trimming removed 3 bases from V and 2 bases from J; junction bases left unmatched: 5. CDR3 length: 16 residues. CDR3 in amino acids: CASSSQGAGNTGELFF. CDR3 sequence (DNA): TGCGCCAGCAGCTCACAGGGGGCGGGTAACACCGGGGAGCTGTTTTTT.

The V and J genes are TRBV7-9 and TRBJ1-4; D remains ambiguous. In germline, CDR1 is SEHNR, CDR2 FQNEAQ (reference sequence). The germline V and J ends were trimmed by 3 bases and 0 bases, with 8 bases remaining between them. The CDR3 runs 15 residues. CDR3 nucleotide sequence: TGTGCCAGCAGCTTTCCGTCCACAACTAATGAAAAACTGTTTTTT. Translated: CASSFPSTTNEKLFF. The variable domain in full, completed from reference TRBV7-9 and TRBJ1-4, reads DTGVSQNPRHKITKRGQNVTFRCDPISEHNRLYWYRQTLGQGPEFLTYFQNEAQLEKSRLLSDRFSAERPKGSFSTLEIQRTEQGDSAMYLCASSFPSTTNEKLFFGSGTQLSVL.

This chain links TRBV28 with TRBJ1-5; D might be TRBD1 (5 bases). With 3 bases removed from V and 0 bases from J, the gap between germline ends came to 12 bases. This CDR3 is 16 amino acids long. Germline CDR1 is MDHEN and CDR2 is SYDVKM. The CDR3 region has the DNA TGTGCCAGCAGTTTTCTGACAGTTTATAGCAATCAGCCCCAGCATTTT. Translated, it gives CASSFLTVYSNQPQHF.

The V call is TRBV7-9, the J call TRBJ1-2; D not resolved. V dropped 7 bases and J dropped 8 bases, with 20 bases sitting between them. CDR3 size: 14 residues. Germline V gene sequence: CDR1 SEHNR, CDR2 FQNEAQ (reference sequence). The CDR3 protein is CASTPGGLTRGYTF. DNA for the CDR3: TGTGCCAGCACCCCGGGAGGGCTCACTAGAGGCTACACCTTC.

This clone was seen more than once but under ten times. The chain combines TRBV5-1 with TRBJ2-3; D assignment may be TRBD1 or TRBD2 (6 bases each). The CDR3 is 16 amino acids. Germline lookup yields CDR1 SGHRS and CDR2 YFSETQ. The ends were cut back, 6 bases at V and 4 bases at J, with 21 bases in the middle. As DNA, the CDR3 is TGCGCCAGCACCCAGTCGAGGGGGGCGTCGGCAGATACGCAGTATTTT. Its translation: CASTQSRGASADTQYF.

V gene TRBV2 combines with J gene TRBJ1-1; possibly TRBD1 for D (6 bases). With 6 bases removed from V and 1 base from J, the gap between germline ends came to 15 bases. The CDR3 is 15 amino acids. Germline-derived CDR1 and CDR2 are SNHLY and FYNNEI. This chain's CDR3 is CASRLQQGTNTEAFF. The DNA for the CDR3 is TGTGCCAGCAGATTACAACAGGGAACGAACACTGAAGCTTTCTTT.

This chain uses TRBV28 with TRBJ1-2, with D perhaps TRBD1 (5 bases). Germline V lookup: CDR1 MDHEN, CDR2 SYDVKM. Trimming shortened V by 3 bases and J by 4 bases, and 9 bases separated the two germline ends. The CDR3 covers 13 residues. CDR3 region: CASSFQTAYGYTF. Here the CDR3 DNA reads TGTGCCAGCAGTTTCCAGACAGCCTATGGCTACACCTTC.

The chain recombines TRBV18 with TRBJ1-1, with TRBD1 identical over 7 bases. J lost 3 bases, V lost 2 bases, and 3 bases had no gene match. The CDR3 length is 14 residues. Germline V gene sequence: CDR1 KGHSH, CDR2 LQKENI. CDR3 nucleotides: TGTGCCAGCTCACCAACAGGGGAGGACACTGAAGCTTTCTTT. It yields the protein CASSPTGEDTEAFF.